A selection of T cell receptor beta chains follows, all from one sample in a study of blood T cell repertoires in COVID-19. The method was immunoSEQ multiplex PCR; TCRdb's version includes in-frame clones alone and lacks a portion of them. The top ten hold under 0.3% of the sample, which has around 620,000 clones, 90% seen once. The sequenced sample consisted of peripheral blood. Every receptor here comes from a young woman with acute or convalescent COVID-19. Each CDR3 is given with its conserved first and last residue.

v_call	cdr3_aa
TRBV7-2	CASSTKRNTGELFF
TRBV12-5	CASVGTGRSGTEAFF
TRBV28	CASRKSGGVSNEQFF
TRBV4-1	CASTEWGVGHVGYTF
TRBV6-4	CASNPGQGYLSNQPQHF
TRBV11-3	CASSHGSGEAFF
TRBV5-6	CASSLGGDGYTF
TRBV3-1/TRBV3-2	CASSQTDQLYNEQFF
TRBV7-9	CAVRGKETQYF
TRBV5-6	CASSLSNEQYF
TRBV5-1	CASSYKGGEAGELFF
TRBV11-2	CASRGRDRGTHYNSPLHF
TRBV5-5	CASSLAGGLVTTDTQYF
TRBV6-5	CASGQTEYSPLHF
TRBV9	CASSGRGAPYTDTQYF
TRBV6-5	CASRSWASNQPQHF
TRBV12-5	CASAPDFGELFF
TRBV30	CAWSATTYREFGYGYTF
TRBV3-1/TRBV3-2	CASSTGGSYGYTF
TRBV6-5	CASSQGYSNQPQHF
TRBV5-1	CASSILGQSYGYTF
TRBV19	CASSIVGAEAFF
TRBV25-1	CASSEWGQQETQYF
TRBV28	CASSPDGGAKNIQYF
TRBV7-2	CASSPRGGTGANEQYF
TRBV6-6	CASSLRFRPGGNEKLFF
TRBV5-1	CASSRGANTEAFF
TRBV6-5	CASSSLGLLNTGELFF
TRBV6-5	CASSSESGGNTEAFF
TRBV2	CASKIGDGYTF
TRBV4-1	CASSPTDRAVGNTIYF
TRBV12-2	CGPDRGSHEQYF
TRBV18	CASSPSIGGYTF
TRBV6-1	CASSEAGTGGAGQYF
TRBV7-9	CASSLVGKGNEQFF
TRBV1	CTSSQRTGNQPQHF
TRBV19	CASNGDRYSNQPQHF
TRBV3-1/TRBV3-2	CASSLIGGNEQFF
TRBV5-1	CASSLRGRGDLMNTEAFF
TRBV23-1	CASSHPPGHGTDTQYF
TRBV9	CASSEGQTVALHF
TRBV11-2	CASSLGAGQGPKRDYTF
TRBV7-9	CASTPGFGQQTNNEQFF
TRBV5-1	CASSVRDKGTEAFF
TRBV18	CASSPPNGGMGGYTF
TRBV25-1	CASSELGEPIYF
TRBV6-2/TRBV6-3	CASTPLGTAPSRATGELFF
TRBV21-1	CASSAQGNSPLHF
TRBV5-3	CARSLEGDGYTF
TRBV2	CASSQGQGGEKLFF
TRBV6-1	CASSEWGGLVDTQYF
TRBV4-1	CASSQDGAGANTEAFF
TRBV9	CASSVAASGEHEQYF